This TCR beta chain is from a study of blood T cell repertoires in COVID-19. At the level of the study: The United States, Italy and Spain provided the acute and convalescent COVID-19 samples. T cells, B-cell-depleted T cells, or PBMCs provided the cDNA or gDNA that served as material.

In the original workflow: Reference gene primer amplification in the assay estimated nucleated cell counts. Assay used: immunoSEQ multiplex PCR; TCRdb lists only in-frame clones, some missing. D and trimming were read from the DNA, whereas the V and J calls and clone size are those reported in that table. This sample has roughly 260,000 clones, with approximately 86% found just once. Participants came from about two dozen US areas, aged roughly 18 to 100 years. Sequenced material: PBMCs or T cells enriched from blood (not recorded which). The sequence came from a woman aged 18-29 years who had recovered from COVID-19.

DNA for the CDR3: TGTGCCAGCAGCCTGGGAGGATTTGGAAACACCATATATTTT. Amino acids: CASSLGGFGNTIYF. The chain uses TRBV7-2 and TRBJ1-3; D unresolved. This CDR3 has 14 residues. Germline lookup yields CDR1 SGHTA and CDR2 FQGNSA. Deletions cut 5 bases from V and 3 bases from J, with 11 bases between.